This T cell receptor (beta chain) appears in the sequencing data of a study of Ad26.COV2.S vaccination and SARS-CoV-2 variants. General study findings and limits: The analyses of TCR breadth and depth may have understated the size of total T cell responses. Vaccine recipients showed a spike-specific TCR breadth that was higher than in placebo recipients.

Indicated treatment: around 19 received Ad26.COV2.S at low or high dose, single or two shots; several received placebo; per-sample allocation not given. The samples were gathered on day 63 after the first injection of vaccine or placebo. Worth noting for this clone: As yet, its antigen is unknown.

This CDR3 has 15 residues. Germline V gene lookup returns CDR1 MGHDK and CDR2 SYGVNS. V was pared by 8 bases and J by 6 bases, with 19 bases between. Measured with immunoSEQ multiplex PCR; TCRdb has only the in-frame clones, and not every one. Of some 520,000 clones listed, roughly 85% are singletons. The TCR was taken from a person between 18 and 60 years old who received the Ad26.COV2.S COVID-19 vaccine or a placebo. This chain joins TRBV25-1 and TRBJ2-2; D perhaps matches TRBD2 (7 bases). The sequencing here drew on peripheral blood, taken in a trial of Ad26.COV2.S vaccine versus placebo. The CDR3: CASEEPRGAAGELFF. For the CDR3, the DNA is TGTGCCAGCGAGGAGCCCCGGGGGGCGGCCGGGGAGCTGTTTTTT.